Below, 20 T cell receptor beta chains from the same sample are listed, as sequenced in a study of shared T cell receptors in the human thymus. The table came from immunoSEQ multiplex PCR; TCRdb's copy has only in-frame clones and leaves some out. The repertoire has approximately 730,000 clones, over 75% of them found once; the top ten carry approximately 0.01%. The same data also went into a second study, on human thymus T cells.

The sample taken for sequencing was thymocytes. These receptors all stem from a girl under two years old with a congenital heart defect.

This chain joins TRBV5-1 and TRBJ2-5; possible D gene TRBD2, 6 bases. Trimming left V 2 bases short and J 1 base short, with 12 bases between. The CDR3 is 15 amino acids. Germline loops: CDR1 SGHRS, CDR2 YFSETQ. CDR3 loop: CASSLSLAVQETQYF. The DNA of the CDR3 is TGCGCCAGCAGCTTATCCTTAGCGGTCCAAGAGACCCAGTACTTC.

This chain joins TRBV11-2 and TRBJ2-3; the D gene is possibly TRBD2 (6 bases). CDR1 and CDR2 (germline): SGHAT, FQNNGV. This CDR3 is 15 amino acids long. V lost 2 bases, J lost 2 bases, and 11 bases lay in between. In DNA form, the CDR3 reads TGTGCCAGCAGCTTAACTAGCCGAGACACAGATACGCAGTATTTT. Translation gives CASSLTSRDTDTQYF.

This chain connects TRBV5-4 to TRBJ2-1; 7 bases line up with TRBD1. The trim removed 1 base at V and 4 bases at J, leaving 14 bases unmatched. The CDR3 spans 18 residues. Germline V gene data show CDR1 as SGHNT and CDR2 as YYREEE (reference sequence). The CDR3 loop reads CASSLSVDRSTFYNEQFF. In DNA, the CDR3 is TGTGCCAGCAGCTTGTCTGTGGACAGGAGTACATTTTACAATGAGCAGTTCTTC. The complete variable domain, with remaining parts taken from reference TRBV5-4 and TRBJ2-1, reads ETGVTQSPTHLIKTRGQQVTLRCSSQSGHNTVSWYQQALGQGPQFIFQYYREEENGRGNFPPRFSGLQFPNYSSELNVNALELDDSALYLCASSLSVDRSTFYNEQFFGPGTRLTVL.

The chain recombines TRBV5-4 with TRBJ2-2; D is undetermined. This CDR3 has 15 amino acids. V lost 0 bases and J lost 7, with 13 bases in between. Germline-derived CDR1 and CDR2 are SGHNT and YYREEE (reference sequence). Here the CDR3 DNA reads TGTGCCAGCAGCTTGGGTGGGCCATCCTTCGGGGAGCTGTTTTTT. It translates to CASSLGGPSFGELFF.

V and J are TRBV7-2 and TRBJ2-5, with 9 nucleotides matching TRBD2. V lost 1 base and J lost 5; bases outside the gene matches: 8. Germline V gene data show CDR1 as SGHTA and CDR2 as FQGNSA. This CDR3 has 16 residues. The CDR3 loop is CASSLELLAGVETQYF. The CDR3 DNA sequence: TGTGCCAGCAGCTTAGAGTTGTTAGCGGGGGTCGAGACCCAGTACTTC.

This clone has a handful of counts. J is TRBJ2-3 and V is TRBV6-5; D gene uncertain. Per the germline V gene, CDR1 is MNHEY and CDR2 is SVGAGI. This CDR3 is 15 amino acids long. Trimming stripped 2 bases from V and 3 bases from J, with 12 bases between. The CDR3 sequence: CASSYVADWTDTQYF. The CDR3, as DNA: TGTGCCAGCAGTTACGTCGCGGATTGGACAGATACGCAGTATTTT.

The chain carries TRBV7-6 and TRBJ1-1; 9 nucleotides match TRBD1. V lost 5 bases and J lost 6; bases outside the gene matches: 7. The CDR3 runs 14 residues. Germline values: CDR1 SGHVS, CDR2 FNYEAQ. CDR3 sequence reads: CASSLTGGVAEAFF. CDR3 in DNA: TGTGCCAGCAGCCTTACAGGGGGCGTTGCTGAAGCTTTCTTT.

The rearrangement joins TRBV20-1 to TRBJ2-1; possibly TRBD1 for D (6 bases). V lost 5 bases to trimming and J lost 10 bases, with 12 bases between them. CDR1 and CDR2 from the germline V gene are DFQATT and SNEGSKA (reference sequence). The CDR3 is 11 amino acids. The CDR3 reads CSAQGRVEQFF. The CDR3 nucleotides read TGCAGTGCTCAGGGGCGGGTCGAGCAGTTCTTC.

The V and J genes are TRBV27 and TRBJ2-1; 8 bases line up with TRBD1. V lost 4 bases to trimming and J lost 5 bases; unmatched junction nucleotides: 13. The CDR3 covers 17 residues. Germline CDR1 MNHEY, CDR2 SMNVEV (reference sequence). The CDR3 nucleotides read TGTGCCAGCAGTTACACCAATGACAGGGGATTGGACAATGAGCAGTTCTTC. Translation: CASSYTNDRGLDNEQFF.

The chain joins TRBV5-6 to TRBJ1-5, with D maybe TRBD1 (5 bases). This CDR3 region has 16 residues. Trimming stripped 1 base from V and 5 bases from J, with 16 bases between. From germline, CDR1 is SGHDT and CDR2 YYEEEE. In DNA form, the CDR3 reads TGTGCCAGCAGCTTGAAGGATTACAGGATAGATCAGCCCCAGCATTTT. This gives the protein CASSLKDYRIDQPQHF.

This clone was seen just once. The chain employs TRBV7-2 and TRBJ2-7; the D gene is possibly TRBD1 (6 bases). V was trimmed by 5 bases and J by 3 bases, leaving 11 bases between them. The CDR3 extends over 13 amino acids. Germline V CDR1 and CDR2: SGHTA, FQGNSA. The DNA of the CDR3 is TGTGCCAGCAGCCCCAGGACAGACTACGAGCAGTACTTC. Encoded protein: CASSPRTDYEQYF.

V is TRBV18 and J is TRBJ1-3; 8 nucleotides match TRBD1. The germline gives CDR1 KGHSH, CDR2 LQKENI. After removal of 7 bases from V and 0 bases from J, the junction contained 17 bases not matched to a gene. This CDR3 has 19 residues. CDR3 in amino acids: CASCLLDRGTLISGNTIYF. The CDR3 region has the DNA TGTGCCAGCTGTCTCCTTGACAGGGGAACCCTCATCTCTGGAAACACCATATATTTT.

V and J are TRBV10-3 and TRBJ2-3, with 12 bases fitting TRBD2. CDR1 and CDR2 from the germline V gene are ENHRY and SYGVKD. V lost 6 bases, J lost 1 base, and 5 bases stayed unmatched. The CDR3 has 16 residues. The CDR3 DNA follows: TGTGCCATCAGACTCGGACTAGCGGGGCGCACAGATACGCAGTATTTT. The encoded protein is CAIRLGLAGRTDTQYF.

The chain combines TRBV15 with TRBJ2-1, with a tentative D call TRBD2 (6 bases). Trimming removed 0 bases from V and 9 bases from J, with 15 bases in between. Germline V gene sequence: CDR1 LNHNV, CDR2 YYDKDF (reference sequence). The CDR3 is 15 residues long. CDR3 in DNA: TGTGCCACCAGCAGAGATGCCCGACTAGAAACTGAGCAGTTCTTC. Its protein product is CATSRDARLETEQFF.

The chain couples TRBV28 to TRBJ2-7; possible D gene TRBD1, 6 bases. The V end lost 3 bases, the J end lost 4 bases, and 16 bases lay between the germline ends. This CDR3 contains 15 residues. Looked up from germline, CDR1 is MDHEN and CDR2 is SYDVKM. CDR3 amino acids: CASSLFSDSPYEQYF. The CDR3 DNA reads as TGTGCCAGCAGTTTGTTTTCGGACAGTCCTTACGAGCAGTACTTC.

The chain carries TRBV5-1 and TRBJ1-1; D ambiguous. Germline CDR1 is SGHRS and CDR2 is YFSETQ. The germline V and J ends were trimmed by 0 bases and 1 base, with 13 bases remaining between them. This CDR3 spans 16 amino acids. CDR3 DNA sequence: TGCGCCAGCAGCTTGGAAGAGGGAGGACCGAACACTGAAGCTTTCTTT. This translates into CASSLEEGGPNTEAFF.

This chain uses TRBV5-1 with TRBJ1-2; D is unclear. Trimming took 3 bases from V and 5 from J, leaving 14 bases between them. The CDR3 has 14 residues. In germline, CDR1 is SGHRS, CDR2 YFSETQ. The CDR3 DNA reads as TGCGCCAGCAGCTCTGGCGGGCTCTTTTATGGCTACACCTTC. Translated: CASSSGGLFYGYTF.

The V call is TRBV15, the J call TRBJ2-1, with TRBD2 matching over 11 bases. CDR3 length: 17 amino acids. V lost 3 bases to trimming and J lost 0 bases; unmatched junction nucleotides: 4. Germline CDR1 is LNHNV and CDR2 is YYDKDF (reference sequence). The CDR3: CATSRSSGGCSYNEQFF. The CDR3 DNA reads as TGTGCCACCAGCAGGTCTAGCGGGGGGTGCTCCTACAATGAGCAGTTCTTC.

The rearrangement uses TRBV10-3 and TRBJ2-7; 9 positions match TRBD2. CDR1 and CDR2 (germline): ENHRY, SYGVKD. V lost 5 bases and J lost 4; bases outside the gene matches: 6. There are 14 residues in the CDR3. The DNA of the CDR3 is TGTGCCATCAGTTTAGCGGGGGCCCTATACGAGCAGTACTTC. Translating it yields CAISLAGALYEQYF.

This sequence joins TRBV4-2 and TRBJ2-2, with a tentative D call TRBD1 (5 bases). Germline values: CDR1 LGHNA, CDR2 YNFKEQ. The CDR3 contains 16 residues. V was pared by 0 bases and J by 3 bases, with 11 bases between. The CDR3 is CASSQDGAGYTGELFF. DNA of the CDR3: TGTGCCAGCAGCCAAGATGGGGCAGGGTACACCGGGGAGCTGTTTTTT.